Each of the 28 T cell receptor beta chains below was sequenced from the same sample in a study of blood T cells in healthy people across ages. Next came a second PCR, run for about 7 to 12 cycles, which used a sample-barcoded 5' primer along with a J-beta primer mix. Using its own MiXCR run on the 5' RACE reads, TCRdb lists one record per CDR3 protein. Among approximately 600,000 distinct CDR3 sequences listed, roughly three fifths were seen once. The sample comprised blood. These receptors all come from a man aged 55-75 years in good health.

Notes on this clonotype: Mismatch with germline at one junction end may stem from a read error. J is TRBJ2-1 and V is TRBV4-1, with TRBD1 matching over 7 bases. The CDR3 length is 17 residues. Germline V gives CDR1 MGHRA, CDR2 YSYEKL. CDR3 nucleotides: TGCGCCAGCAGCCAATCGCCGGGACAGAGCTCCTACACTGAGCAGTTCTTC. Protein product: CASSQSPGQSSYTEQFF.

The chain carries TRBV28 and TRBJ1-2, with TRBD1 identical over 7 bases. CDR1 is MDHEN, CDR2 SYDVKM, per germline. V trimming: 6 bases; J trimming: 0 bases; junction bases outside the gene matches: 4. The CDR3 totals 14 residues. CDR3 nucleotides: TGTGCCAGCAGGTCAGGGGGGGCTAACTATGGCTACACCTTC. It is translated as CASRSGGANYGYTF.

This clonotype was found once. A read error is possible here, since a much larger clone lies one base away. The gene calls are TRBV6-5 and TRBJ2-7; TRBD2 might be the D (5 bases). The CDR3 sequence is 12 residues long. Between the trimmed V and J ends, which lost 7 bases and 0 bases, there was a span of 7 bases. Germline CDR1 reads MNHEY; CDR2 reads SVGAGI. For the CDR3, the DNA is TGTGCCAGCACGGGGTACTCCTACGAGCAGTACTTC. Encoded protein: CASTGYSYEQYF.

The chain has TRBV6-6 and TRBJ2-3; 8 nucleotides agree with TRBD1. V lost 2 bases and J lost 4; bases outside the gene matches: 5. Germline-derived CDR1 and CDR2 are MNHNY and SVGAGI (reference sequence). This CDR3 region has 15 residues. CDR3 DNA: TGTGCCAGCAGTTACCAGGACAGGGAGGCAGATACGCAGTATTTT. Protein product: CASSYQDREADTQYF.

The J gene is TRBJ1-4, the V gene TRBV5-1; possibly TRBD1 for D (5 bases). Germline V CDR1 and CDR2: SGHRS, YFSETQ. V lost 2 bases, J lost 5 bases, and 10 bases lay in between. CDR3 length: 14 residues. The CDR3 DNA is TGCGCCAGCAGCTTTGGACGGACAAATGAAAAACTGTTTTTT. It translates to CASSFGRTNEKLFF.

This clonotype was counted a few times. The chain uses TRBV7-9 and TRBJ2-5; no definite D call. V was clipped by 3 bases and J by 2 bases, with 7 bases between them. The CDR3 totals 13 residues. CDR1 SEHNR and CDR2 FQNEAQ come from the germline V gene (reference sequence). As DNA, the CDR3 is TGTGCCAGCAGCTTTTATCCTCAAGAGACCCAGTACTTC. It is translated as CASSFYPQETQYF.

Remarks on this clonotype: A much larger clonotype is one base distant, so this may be a read error. This rearrangement joins TRBV7-9 to TRBJ1-2, with D unresolved. This CDR3 has 12 amino acids. Looked up from germline, CDR1 is SEHNR and CDR2 is FQNEAQ (reference sequence). The CDR3 loop reads CSGRRDDYGYTF. The CDR3 nucleotides are TGTTCCGGAAGACGGGATGACTATGGCTACACCTTC.

The V gene is TRBV20-1, the J gene TRBJ2-7, with 7 positions matching TRBD2. Germline assignment: CDR1 DFQATT and CDR2 SNEGSKA (reference sequence). Germline trimming cut 0 bases from V and 3 bases from J; bases unmatched to any gene: 8. The CDR3 is 15 amino acids. This CDR3 reads CSARDMTGGRYEQYF. The CDR3 DNA sequence: TGCAGTGCTAGAGATATGACGGGGGGTCGCTACGAGCAGTACTTC.

This clonotype was counted only a few times. The gene calls are TRBV6-1 and TRBJ2-1; D might be TRBD2 (5 bases). CDR1 is MNHNS and CDR2 is SASEGT in the germline V gene. Trimming left V 0 bases short and J 9 bases short, with 9 bases between. The CDR3 consists of 13 residues. The CDR3 spells CASSEARVAEQFF. In DNA form, the CDR3 reads TGTGCCAGCAGTGAAGCGCGGGTGGCTGAGCAGTTCTTC.

J is TRBJ2-2 and V is TRBV6-2 or TRBV6-3; D perhaps matches TRBD2 (5 bases). This CDR3 has 15 residues. Trimming cost V 5 bases and J 4 bases, with 14 bases left between them. Germline V gene data show CDR1 as MNHEY and CDR2 as SVGEGT. The CDR3 nucleotides read TGTGCCAGCAGTGACGACTACTTGGGCACCGGGGAGCTGTTTTTT. It translates to CASSDDYLGTGELFF.

The chain uses TRBV6-2 or TRBV6-3 and TRBJ2-1; D unclear. This CDR3 spans 16 amino acids. In germline, CDR1 is MNHEY, CDR2 SVGEGT. Trimming removed 3 bases from V and 0 bases from J, with 12 bases in between. The DNA of the CDR3 is TGTGCCAGCAGTTATATAAGAGGTAGCTCCTACAATGAGCAGTTCTTC. Protein: CASSYIRGSSYNEQFF.

The gene calls are TRBV5-1 and TRBJ2-2; TRBD1 matches 9 bases. Germline V CDR1 and CDR2: SGHRS, YFSETQ. Trimming at V came to 3 bases and at J to 4 bases, leaving 7 bases not matched to a gene. This CDR3 has 16 residues. CDR3 bases: TGCGCCAGCAGCTCCTACAGGGGGCAGGGCACCGGGGAGCTGTTTTTT. Its translation: CASSSYRGQGTGELFF.

Of note for this clonotype: One end of the junction varies from germline; a read error may be responsible. The chain has TRBV3-1 and TRBJ2-5; 10 nucleotides align to TRBD1. CDR1 and CDR2 from the germline V gene are LGHDT and YNNKEL (reference sequence). This CDR3 comprises 15 residues. The CDR3 nucleotides are TGTGCCGGCAGCCTACAGACAGGGGGCATAGAGACCCAGTACTTC. Amino acids: CAGSLQTGGIETQYF.

The chain joins TRBV4-2 to TRBJ2-2; 11 bases fit TRBD1. V trimming: 1 base; J trimming: 0 bases; junction bases outside the gene matches: 7. This CDR3 is 19 amino acids long. Germline CDR1 is LGHNA and CDR2 is YNFKEQ. CDR3 nucleotide sequence: TGTGCCAGCAGCCAAGTTCTTCGGACAGGGGGCCCGAACACCGGGGAGCTGTTTTTT. This translates into CASSQVLRTGGPNTGELFF.

V and J are TRBV28 and TRBJ1-2, with D possibly matching TRBD1 (5 bases). The germline V gene has CDR1 MDHEN and CDR2 SYDVKM. Trimming stripped 8 bases from V and 4 bases from J, with 20 bases between. The CDR3 runs to 15 residues. The CDR3 spells CASEMGGQGVYGYTF. CDR3 DNA sequence: TGTGCCAGCGAAATGGGCGGGCAGGGAGTCTATGGCTACACCTTC.

There are a few counts of this clonotype. CDR3: CASSPGLAGTQETQYF. As DNA, the CDR3 is TGTGCCAGCAGCCCCGGGCTAGCGGGGACGCAAGAGACCCAGTACTTC. J is TRBJ2-5 and V is TRBV7-2; 9 bases map to TRBD2. The trim removed 5 bases at V and 2 bases at J, leaving 9 bases unmatched. The CDR3 sequence is 16 residues long. CDR1 SGHTA and CDR2 FQGNSA come from the germline V gene.

This chain uses TRBV12-3 or TRBV12-4 with TRBJ1-2; possible D gene TRBD1, 6 bases. The V and J ends lost 7 bases and 3 bases respectively, with 15 bases between them. The CDR3 is 14 amino acids. CDR3 in amino acids: CASTMQGRDYGYTF. In DNA form, the CDR3 reads TGTGCCAGCACAATGCAGGGGAGAGACTATGGCTACACCTTC.

The V and J genes are TRBV20-1 and TRBJ1-4; D gene ambiguous. Trimming took 1 base from V and 7 from J, leaving 13 bases between them. The CDR3 consists of 14 residues. Germline V CDR1 and CDR2: DFQATT, SNEGSKA (reference sequence). The CDR3 DNA sequence: TGCAGTGCTAGAGCCAATGATTTGGGTGAAAAACTGTTTTTT. This gives the protein CSARANDLGEKLFF.

This clonotype occurred a few times. This chain joins TRBV4-1 and TRBJ2-7; 7 bases match TRBD1. The V and J ends lost 0 bases and 3 bases, in that order; junction bases with no gene match: 5. The CDR3 length is 15 residues. Per the germline V gene, CDR1 is MGHRA and CDR2 is YSYEKL. In nucleotides, the CDR3 is TGCGCCAGCAGCCAAGAGACAGGGAGAAGCTACGAGCAGTACTTC. Translation gives CASSQETGRSYEQYF.

The V and J genes are TRBV20-1 and TRBJ2-5, with 7 bases matching TRBD2. Germline trimming cut 5 bases from V and 5 bases from J; bases unmatched to any gene: 11. Germline loops: CDR1 DFQATT, CDR2 SNEGSKA (reference sequence). The CDR3 has 14 residues. Here the CDR3 reads CSAFRRAGRETQYF. The CDR3 DNA is TGCAGTGCTTTCCGACGAGCGGGGCGGGAGACCCAGTACTTC.

The chain joins TRBV28 to TRBJ2-7, with D perhaps matching TRBD1 (6 bases). CDR3 size: 13 residues. Trimming pared 3 bases from V and 6 bases from J, leaving 12 bases between. The germline V gene encodes CDR1 MDHEN and CDR2 SYDVKM. The CDR3 coding sequence is TGTGCCAGCAGTTTCTCGACAGGCTGCGAGCAGTACTTC. This translates into CASSFSTGCEQYF. Looking up the rest from reference TRBV28 and TRBJ2-7 gives the full variable domain: DVKVTQSSRYLVKRTGEKVFLECVQDMDHENMFWYRQDPGLGLRLIYFSYDVKMKEKGDIPEGYSVSREKKERFSLILESASTNQTSMYLCASSFSTGCEQYFGPGTRLTVT.

The chain recombines TRBV24-1 with TRBJ2-7; TRBD2 might be the D (6 bases). This CDR3 region has 13 residues. Trimming shortened V by 2 bases and J by 9 bases, and 13 bases separated the two germline ends. The germline CDR1 and CDR2 sequences are KGHDR and SFDVKD. CDR3 DNA: TGTGCCACCAGTGATTATCGGGGGTCAGGGCAGTACTTC. Protein: CATSDYRGSGQYF.

This clonotype appeared once. The genes are TRBV3-1 and TRBJ1-2; D not resolved. Trimming shortened V by 0 bases and J by 3 bases, and 11 bases separated the two germline ends. CDR3 length: 15 amino acids. Germline CDR1 LGHDT, CDR2 YNNKEL (reference sequence). CDR3 nucleotides: TGTGCCAGCAGCCAAGACGCTGGGAGGGACTATGGCTACACCTTC. The encoded protein is CASSQDAGRDYGYTF.

CDR3 sequence reads: CASSQGLTEQYF. DNA for the CDR3: TGTGCCAGCAGCCAAGGACTAACCGAGCAGTACTTC. The V gene is TRBV3-1, the J gene TRBJ2-5; perhaps TRBD2 as D (5 bases). The J call may be in error: the DNA end matches TRBJ2-7 better. The CDR3 contains 12 residues. Germline V gene data show CDR1 as LGHDT and CDR2 as YNNKEL (reference sequence).

The V and J genes are TRBV20-1 and TRBJ2-7, with 10 positions matching TRBD1. The V gene end was trimmed by 3 bases and the J gene end by 0 bases; junction bases not matched to a gene: 8. CDR1 DFQATT and CDR2 SNEGSKA come from the germline V gene (reference sequence). The CDR3 runs to 16 residues. CDR3 in amino acids: CSASGGQGRYSYEQYF. The CDR3 bases are TGCAGTGCTAGTGGGGGACAGGGGCGATACTCCTACGAGCAGTACTTC.

This clonotype was seen ten or more times. The chain joins TRBV5-1 to TRBJ2-7; D gene uncertain. Germline V CDR1 and CDR2: SGHRS, YFSETQ. CDR3 size: 14 residues. Trimming shortened V by 0 bases and J by 3 bases, and 10 bases separated the two germline ends. Here the CDR3 reads CASSLGQANYEQYF. The CDR3 coding sequence is TGCGCCAGCAGCTTGGGGCAGGCGAACTACGAGCAGTACTTC.

This clonotype was counted between two and nine times. V and J are TRBV6-5 and TRBJ2-5; TRBD1 matches 7 bases. Germline CDR1 and CDR2: MNHEY and SVGAGI. Trimming removed 0 bases from V and 2 bases from J; junction bases left unmatched: 3. The CDR3 loop spans 15 amino acids. CDR3 sequence (DNA): TGTGCCAGCAGTTACTCACACAGGGGACAAGAGACCCAGTACTTC. Translated: CASSYSHRGQETQYF.

This clonotype was counted between two and nine times. The genes are TRBV28 and TRBJ2-5, with D possibly being TRBD2 (5 bases). V was trimmed by 7 bases and J by 11 bases, leaving 17 bases between them. The CDR3 is made up of 12 amino acids. Looked up from germline, CDR1 is MDHEN and CDR2 is SYDVKM. In DNA form, the CDR3 reads TGTGCCAGCACCTCCTCGGGATGGGAGCAGTACTTC. The encoded protein is CASTSSGWEQYF.